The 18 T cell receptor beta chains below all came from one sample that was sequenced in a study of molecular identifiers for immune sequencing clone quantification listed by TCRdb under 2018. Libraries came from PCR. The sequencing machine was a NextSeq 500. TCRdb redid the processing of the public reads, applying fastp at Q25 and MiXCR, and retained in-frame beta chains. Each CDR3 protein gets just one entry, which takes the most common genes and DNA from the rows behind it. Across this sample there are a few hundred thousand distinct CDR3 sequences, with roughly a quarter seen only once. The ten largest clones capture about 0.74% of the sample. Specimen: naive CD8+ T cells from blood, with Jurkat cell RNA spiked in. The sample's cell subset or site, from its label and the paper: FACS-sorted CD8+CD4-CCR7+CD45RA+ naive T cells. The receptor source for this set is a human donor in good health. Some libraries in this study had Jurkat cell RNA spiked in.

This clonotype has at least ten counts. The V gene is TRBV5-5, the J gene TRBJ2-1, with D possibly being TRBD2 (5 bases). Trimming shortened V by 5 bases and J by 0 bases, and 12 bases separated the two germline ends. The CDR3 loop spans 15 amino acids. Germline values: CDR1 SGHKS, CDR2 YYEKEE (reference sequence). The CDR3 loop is CASRTDSSSYNEQFF. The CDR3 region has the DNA TGTGCCAGCAGAACGGACTCGAGCTCCTACAATGAGCAGTTCTTC.

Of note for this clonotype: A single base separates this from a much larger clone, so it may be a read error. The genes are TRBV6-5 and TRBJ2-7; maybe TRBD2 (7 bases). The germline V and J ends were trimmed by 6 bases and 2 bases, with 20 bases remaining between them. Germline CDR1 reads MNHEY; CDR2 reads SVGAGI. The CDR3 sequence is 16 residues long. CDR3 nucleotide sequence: TGTGCCAGCAGGGGGGTAGGGGGGGGGCTAACCTACGAGCAGTACTTC. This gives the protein CASRGVGGGLTYEQYF.

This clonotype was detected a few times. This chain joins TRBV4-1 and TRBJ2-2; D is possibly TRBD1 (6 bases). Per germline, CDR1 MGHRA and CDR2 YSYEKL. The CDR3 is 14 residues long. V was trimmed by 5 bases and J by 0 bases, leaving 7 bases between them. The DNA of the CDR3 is TGCGCCAGCAGCTGGACAGCGAACACCGGGGAGCTGTTTTTT. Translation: CASSWTANTGELFF.

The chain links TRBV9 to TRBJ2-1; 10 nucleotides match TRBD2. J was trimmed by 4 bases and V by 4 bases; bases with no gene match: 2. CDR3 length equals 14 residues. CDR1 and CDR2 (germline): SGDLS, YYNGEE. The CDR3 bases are TGTGCCAGCAGCTCTAGCGGGGGATACAATGAGCAGTTCTTC. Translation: CASSSSGGYNEQFF. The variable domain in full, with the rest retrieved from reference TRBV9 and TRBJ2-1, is DSGVTQTPKHLITATGQRVTLRCSPRSGDLSVYWYQQSLDQGLQFLIQYYNGEERAKGNILERFSAQQFPDLHSELNLSSLELGDSALYFCASSSSGGYNEQFFGPGTRLTVL.

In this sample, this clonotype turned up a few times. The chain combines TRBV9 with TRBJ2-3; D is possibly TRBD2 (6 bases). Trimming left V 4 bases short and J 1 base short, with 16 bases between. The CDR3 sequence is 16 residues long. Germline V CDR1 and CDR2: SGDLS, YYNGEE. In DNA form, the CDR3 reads TGTGCCAGCAGCCCCAGTGGGGGGATTGGCACAGATACGCAGTATTTT. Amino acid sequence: CASSPSGGIGTDTQYF.

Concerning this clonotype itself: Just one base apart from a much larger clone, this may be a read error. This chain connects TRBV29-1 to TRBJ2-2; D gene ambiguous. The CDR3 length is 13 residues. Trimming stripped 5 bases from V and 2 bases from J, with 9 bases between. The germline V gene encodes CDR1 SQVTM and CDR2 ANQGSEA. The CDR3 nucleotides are TGCAGCGTTCAGTACGAAAACACCGGGGAGCTGTTTTTT. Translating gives CSVQYENTGELFF.

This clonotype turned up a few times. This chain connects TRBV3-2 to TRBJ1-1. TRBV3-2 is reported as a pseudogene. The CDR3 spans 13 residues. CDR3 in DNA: TGTGCCAGCAGCCAAGCGGGGAACACTGAAGCTTTCTTT. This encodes CASSQAGNTEAFF.

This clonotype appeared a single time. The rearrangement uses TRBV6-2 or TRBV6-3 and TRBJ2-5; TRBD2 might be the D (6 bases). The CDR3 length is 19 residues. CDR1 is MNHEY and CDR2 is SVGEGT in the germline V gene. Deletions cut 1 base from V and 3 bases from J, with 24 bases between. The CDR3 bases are TGTGCCAGCAGTTACTGGGTCGGCCCAGTGGGCAGGGAGGAAGAGACCCAGTACTTC. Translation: CASSYWVGPVGREEETQYF.

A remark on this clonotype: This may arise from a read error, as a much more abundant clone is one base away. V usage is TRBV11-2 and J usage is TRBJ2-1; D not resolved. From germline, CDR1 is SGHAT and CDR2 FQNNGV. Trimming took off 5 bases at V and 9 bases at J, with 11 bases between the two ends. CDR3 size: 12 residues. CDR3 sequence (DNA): TGTGCCAGCAGCCAGAACCTGAGTGAGCAGTTCTTC. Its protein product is CASSQNLSEQFF. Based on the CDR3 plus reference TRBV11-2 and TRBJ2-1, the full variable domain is EAGVAQSPRYKIIEKRQSVAFWCNPISGHATLYWYQQILGQGPKLLIQFQNNGVVDDSQLPKDRFSAERLKGVDSTLKIQPAKLEDSAVYLCASSQNLSEQFFGPGTRLTVL.

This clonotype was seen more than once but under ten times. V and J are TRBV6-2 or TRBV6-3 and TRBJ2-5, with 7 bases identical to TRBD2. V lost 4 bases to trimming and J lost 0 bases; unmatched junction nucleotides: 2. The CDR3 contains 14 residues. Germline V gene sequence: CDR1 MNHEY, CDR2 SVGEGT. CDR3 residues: CASSCAGDQETQYF. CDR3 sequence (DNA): TGTGCCAGCAGTTGTGCGGGAGACCAAGAGACCCAGTACTTC.

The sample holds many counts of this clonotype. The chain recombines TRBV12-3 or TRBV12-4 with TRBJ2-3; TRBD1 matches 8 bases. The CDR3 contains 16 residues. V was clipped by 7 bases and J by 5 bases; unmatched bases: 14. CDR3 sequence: CASTQSGGLKKDTQYF. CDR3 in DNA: TGTGCCAGCACCCAATCAGGGGGCTTAAAGAAAGATACGCAGTATTTT.

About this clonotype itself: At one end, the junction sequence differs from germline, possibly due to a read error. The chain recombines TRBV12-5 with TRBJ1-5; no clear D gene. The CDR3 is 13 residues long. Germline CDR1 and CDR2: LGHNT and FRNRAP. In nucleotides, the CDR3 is TGTGCTAATGGTTCTAACCCTCGTCAGCCCCAGCATTTT. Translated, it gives CANGSNPRQPQHF.

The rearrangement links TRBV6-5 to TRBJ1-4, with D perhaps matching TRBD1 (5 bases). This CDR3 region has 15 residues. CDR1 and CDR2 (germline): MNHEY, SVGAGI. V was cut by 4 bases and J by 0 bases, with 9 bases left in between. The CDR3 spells CASSSRQTTNEKLFF. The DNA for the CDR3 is TGTGCCAGCAGTTCCCGACAGACAACTAATGAAAAACTGTTTTTT.

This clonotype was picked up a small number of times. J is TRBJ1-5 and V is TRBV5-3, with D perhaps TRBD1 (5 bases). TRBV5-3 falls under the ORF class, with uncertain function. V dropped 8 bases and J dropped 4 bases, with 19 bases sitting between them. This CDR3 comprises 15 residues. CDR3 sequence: CASRIWAEGNQPQHF. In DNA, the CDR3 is TGTGCCAGCAGGATTTGGGCCGAGGGGAATCAGCCCCAGCATTTT.

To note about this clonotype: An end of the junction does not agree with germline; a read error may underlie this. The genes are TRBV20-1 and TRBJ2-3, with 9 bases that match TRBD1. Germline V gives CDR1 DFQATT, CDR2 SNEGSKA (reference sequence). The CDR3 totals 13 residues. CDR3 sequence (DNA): TGCAGTGCTGAACAGGGGGCCACAGATGCGCAGTATTTT. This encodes CSAEQGATDAQYF.

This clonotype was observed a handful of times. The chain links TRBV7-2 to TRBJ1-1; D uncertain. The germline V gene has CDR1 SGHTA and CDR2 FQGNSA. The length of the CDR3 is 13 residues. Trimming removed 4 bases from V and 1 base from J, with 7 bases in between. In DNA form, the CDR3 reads TGTGCCAGCAGCTCGTGGGGGAACACTGAAGCTTTCTTT. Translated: CASSSWGNTEAFF.

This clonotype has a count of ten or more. CDR3 amino acids: CASRRDSEYEQYF. CDR3 DNA sequence: TGTGCCAGCAGAAGGGACAGCGAATACGAGCAGTACTTC. The chain couples TRBV28 to TRBJ2-7, with TRBD1 matching 7 bases. Germline CDR1 and CDR2: MDHEN and SYDVKM. This CDR3 spans 13 amino acids. J was trimmed by 4 bases and V by 6 bases; bases with no gene match: 6.

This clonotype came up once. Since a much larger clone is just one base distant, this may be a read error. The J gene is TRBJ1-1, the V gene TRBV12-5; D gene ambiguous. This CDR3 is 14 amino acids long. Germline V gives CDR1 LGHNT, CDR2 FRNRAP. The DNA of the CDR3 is TGTGCTAGTGGTTTGGGGGTTTTGCACACTGGAGCTTTCTTT. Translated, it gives CASGLGVLHTGAFF.